The rows below give T cell receptor beta chains drawn from one sample of a study of OX40 agonist ivuxolimab in advanced cancers. The data were produced by immunoSEQ multiplex PCR, yet TCRdb's version contains in-frame clones alone and is incomplete. The data show around 85,000 clones, roughly nine tenths seen once. Source: CD4+ or CD8+ T cells sorted from blood, taken in a trial of the OX40 agonist ivuxolimab. The source of these receptors is an adult with an advanced solid tumor such as melanoma, head and neck, liver or kidney cancer. Both conserved end residues are part of each CDR3. A D gene is named only where the DNA matches it firmly. Not every row has a clone size; where given, it reads once, few, many or a size class.

V gene: TRBV6-1; CDR3 length: 15; clone size: .; J gene: TRBJ1-1; D gene: .; CDR3 DNA: TGTGCCAGCAATATCATAATGACAGAGGGCGCGCCGGCTTTCTTT; CDR3 protein: CASNIIMTEGAPAFF
V gene: TRBV2; CDR3 length: 14; clone size: .; J gene: TRBJ2-3; D gene: .; CDR3 DNA: TGTGCCAGCACTGGGGACCCCTTGGGAAGTACGCAGTATTTT; CDR3 protein: CASTGDPLGSTQYF
V gene: TRBV11-2; CDR3 length: 14; clone size: .; J gene: TRBJ1-1; D gene: .; CDR3 DNA: TGTGCCAGCAGCTCCAGGGGCATGGGGACTGAAGCTTTCTTT; CDR3 protein: CASSSRGMGTEAFF
V gene: TRBV5-4; CDR3 length: 14; clone size: .; J gene: TRBJ2-7; D gene: .; CDR3 DNA: TGTGCCAGCAGCACCCGGGCTGCCCCCTACGAGCAGTACTTC; CDR3 protein: CASSTRAAPYEQYF
V gene: TRBV11-2; CDR3 length: 14; clone size: .; J gene: TRBJ2-7; D gene: TRBD1; CDR3 DNA: TGTGCCAGCAGCAGACAGGGGACGGTCCACGAGCAGTACTTC; CDR3 protein: CASSRQGTVHEQYF
V gene: TRBV5-1; CDR3 length: 19; clone size: .; J gene: TRBJ2-1; D gene: TRBD2; CDR3 DNA: TGCGCCAGCAGCTTGAGAGGGACTAGCGGGAGGGCTCTTTTTAGTGAGCAGTTCTTC; CDR3 protein: CASSLRGTSGRALFSEQFF
V gene: TRBV15; CDR3 length: 12; clone size: .; J gene: TRBJ1-1; D gene: .; CDR3 DNA: TGTGCCACCAGCACCCGGGACACGGAAGCTTTCTTT; CDR3 protein: CATSTRDTEAFF
V gene: TRBV28; CDR3 length: 14; clone size: .; J gene: TRBJ2-3; D gene: TRBD2; CDR3 DNA: TGTGCCAGCAGTTTGGATAGCGGGATGGATACGCAGTATTTT; CDR3 protein: CASSLDSGMDTQYF
V gene: TRBV2; CDR3 length: 14; clone size: once; J gene: TRBJ1-2; D gene: TRBD1; CDR3 DNA: TGTGCCAGCAGGGGACAGATTCTGAACTATGGCTACACCTTC; CDR3 protein: CASRGQILNYGYTF
V gene: TRBV5-4; CDR3 length: 18; clone size: .; J gene: TRBJ2-3; D gene: TRBD2; CDR3 DNA: TGTGCCAGCAGCTTGGCCCAGCGGGAGGACCTTAGCACAGATACGCAGTATTTT; CDR3 protein: CASSLAQREDLSTDTQYF
V gene: TRBV19; CDR3 length: 13; clone size: .; J gene: TRBJ2-3; D gene: .; CDR3 DNA: TGTGCCAGTAGTATACACGGCACAGATACGCAGTATTTT; CDR3 protein: CASSIHGTDTQYF
V gene: TRBV2; CDR3 length: 14; clone size: .; J gene: TRBJ2-2; D gene: .; CDR3 DNA: TGTGCCAGCAGGTGGGACGGCAACACCGGGGAGCTGTTTTTT; CDR3 protein: CASRWDGNTGELFF
V gene: TRBV7-2; CDR3 length: 14; clone size: .; J gene: TRBJ2-7; D gene: .; CDR3 DNA: TGTGCCAGCAGCTTAGACAGCCTCTCCTACGAGCAGTACTTC; CDR3 protein: CASSLDSLSYEQYF
V gene: TRBV6-6; CDR3 length: 15; clone size: .; J gene: TRBJ2-7; D gene: .; CDR3 DNA: TGTGCCAGCAGCCAAAGACAGGCGCACTCCTACGAGCAGTACTTC; CDR3 protein: CASSQRQAHSYEQYF
V gene: TRBV19; CDR3 length: 15; clone size: .; J gene: TRBJ2-1; D gene: TRBD2; CDR3 DNA: TGTGCCAGTAGTATCCTAGCGGAGGACTCGGATGAGCAGTTCTTC; CDR3 protein: CASSILAEDSDEQFF
V gene: TRBV11-3; CDR3 length: 14; clone size: .; J gene: TRBJ2-7; D gene: .; CDR3 DNA: TGTGCCAGCAGCTTTAGCAGGGGTGTGTACGAGCAGTACTTC; CDR3 protein: CASSFSRGVYEQYF
V gene: TRBV19; CDR3 length: 15; clone size: once; J gene: TRBJ1-5; D gene: TRBD1; CDR3 DNA: TGTGCCAGTAGTATACTCCAGGGGGGCAATCAGCCCCAGCATTTT; CDR3 protein: CASSILQGGNQPQHF
V gene: TRBV27; CDR3 length: 15; clone size: .; J gene: TRBJ2-1; D gene: TRBD2; CDR3 DNA: TGTGCCAGCAGTTTTCAGACTAGCGGGAAAGGTGAGCAGTTCTTC; CDR3 protein: CASSFQTSGKGEQFF
V gene: TRBV27; CDR3 length: 14; clone size: .; J gene: TRBJ2-7; D gene: TRBD2; CDR3 DNA: TGTGCCAGCCGGGTAGCGGGAGGGCGATACGAGCAGTACTTC; CDR3 protein: CASRVAGGRYEQYF
V gene: TRBV27; CDR3 length: 14; clone size: .; J gene: TRBJ1-1; D gene: .; CDR3 DNA: TGTGCCAGCAGGCCTCTGGACTGGAACACTGAAGCTTTCTTT; CDR3 protein: CASRPLDWNTEAFF
V gene: TRBV6-1; CDR3 length: 15; clone size: .; J gene: TRBJ1-4; D gene: TRBD1; CDR3 DNA: TGTGCCAGCACCTTACCGGGACAGGGGGTCGAAAAACTGTTTTTT; CDR3 protein: CASTLPGQGVEKLFF
V gene: TRBV5-1; CDR3 length: 14; clone size: .; J gene: TRBJ1-1; D gene: .; CDR3 DNA: TGCGCCAGCAGCATGGACAGAATGAACACTGAAGCTTTCTTT; CDR3 protein: CASSMDRMNTEAFF
V gene: TRBV18; CDR3 length: 16; clone size: .; J gene: TRBJ1-4; D gene: TRBD1; CDR3 DNA: TGTGCCAGCTCACCTCAGGGGGCGCTGACTAATGAAAAACTGTTTTTT; CDR3 protein: CASSPQGALTNEKLFF
V gene: TRBV11-3; CDR3 length: 13; clone size: .; J gene: TRBJ2-1; D gene: .; CDR3 DNA: TGTGCCAGCAGCTTGAACAATCGCAATGAGCAGTTCTTC; CDR3 protein: CASSLNNRNEQFF
V gene: TRBV2; CDR3 length: 13; clone size: .; J gene: TRBJ1-5; D gene: .; CDR3 DNA: TGTGCCAGCAGTGTTGAGGGGAATCAGCCCCAGCATTTT; CDR3 protein: CASSVEGNQPQHF
V gene: TRBV4-1; CDR3 length: 18; clone size: few; J gene: TRBJ1-1; D gene: .; CDR3 DNA: TGCGCCAGCAGCCAAGGCTTGAGGGGCGTCGTAATGAACACTGAAGCTTTCTTT; CDR3 protein: CASSQGLRGVVMNTEAFF
V gene: TRBV5-1; CDR3 length: 14; clone size: .; J gene: TRBJ2-3; D gene: .; CDR3 DNA: TGCGCCAGCAGCCCGCCCGGGGGCACAGATACGCAGTATTTT; CDR3 protein: CASSPPGGTDTQYF
V gene: TRBV28; CDR3 length: 16; clone size: once; J gene: TRBJ2-5; D gene: .; CDR3 DNA: TGTGCCAGCAGTTTGCTGGGACGTAAAAACCAAGAGACCCAGTACTTC; CDR3 protein: CASSLLGRKNQETQYF
V gene: TRBV18; CDR3 length: 14; clone size: .; J gene: TRBJ2-2; D gene: .; CDR3 DNA: TGTGCCAGCTCACCCCCTGTGAACACCGGGGAGCTGTTTTTT; CDR3 protein: CASSPPVNTGELFF
V gene: TRBV27; CDR3 length: 15; clone size: .; J gene: TRBJ2-7; D gene: .; CDR3 DNA: TGTGCCAGCAGTTTAAGCGGATCTACACTCTACGAGCAGTACTTC; CDR3 protein: CASSLSGSTLYEQYF
V gene: TRBV27; CDR3 length: 15; clone size: .; J gene: TRBJ2-5; D gene: TRBD1; CDR3 DNA: TGTGCCAGCAGTTCCTACAGGGGGAAGGGGGAGACCCAGTACTTC; CDR3 protein: CASSSYRGKGETQYF
V gene: TRBV7-2; CDR3 length: 15; clone size: .; J gene: TRBJ2-1; D gene: TRBD2; CDR3 DNA: TGTGCCAGCACGTCGTGGGGGACTAGTGCCTATGAGCAGTTCTTC; CDR3 protein: CASTSWGTSAYEQFF
V gene: TRBV18; CDR3 length: 13; clone size: .; J gene: TRBJ1-5; D gene: .; CDR3 DNA: TGTGCCAGCTCACCAGGGGGTAAACAGCCCCAGCATTTT; CDR3 protein: CASSPGGKQPQHF
V gene: TRBV7-9; CDR3 length: 16; clone size: .; J gene: TRBJ1-1; D gene: .; CDR3 DNA: TGTGCCAGCAGCCCCTCTCCTGTGGGCATGAACACTGAAGCTTTCTTT; CDR3 protein: CASSPSPVGMNTEAFF
V gene: TRBV7-8; CDR3 length: 18; clone size: .; J gene: TRBJ2-3; D gene: TRBD2; CDR3 DNA: TGTGCCAGCAGCCCACGGACTAGCGGGAGAGGGATAACAGATACGCAGTATTTT; CDR3 protein: CASSPRTSGRGITDTQYF
V gene: TRBV4-2; CDR3 length: 14; clone size: few; J gene: TRBJ2-2; D gene: .; CDR3 DNA: TGTGCCAGCACCTTGGAGACGAACACCGGGGAGCTGTTTTTT; CDR3 protein: CASTLETNTGELFF
V gene: TRBV9; CDR3 length: 14; clone size: .; J gene: TRBJ2-7; D gene: .; CDR3 DNA: TGTGCCAGCAGCAAGGGGCTCCAAGGGGGTGGGCAGTACTTC; CDR3 protein: CASSKGLQGGGQYF
V gene: TRBV5-1; CDR3 length: 17; clone size: .; J gene: TRBJ2-3; D gene: .; CDR3 DNA: TGCGCCAGCAGCTTAAATGGGGGAGGCGTAGCGACAGATACGCAGTATTTT; CDR3 protein: CASSLNGGGVATDTQYF
V gene: TRBV6-5; CDR3 length: 14; clone size: .; J gene: TRBJ1-2; D gene: .; CDR3 DNA: TGTGCCAGCAGTGCTTCCCGAGGACAGCATGGCTACACCTTC; CDR3 protein: CASSASRGQHGYTF
V gene: TRBV28; CDR3 length: 15; clone size: .; J gene: TRBJ2-1; D gene: .; CDR3 DNA: TGTGCCAGCAGTCCGGCAGATAGCTCCTACAATGAGCAGTTCTTC; CDR3 protein: CASSPADSSYNEQFF
V gene: TRBV9; CDR3 length: 15; clone size: .; J gene: TRBJ2-5; D gene: TRBD2; CDR3 DNA: TGTGCCAGCAGCCCCATAGCGGGAGTGGGGGAGACCCAGTACTTC; CDR3 protein: CASSPIAGVGETQYF
V gene: TRBV30; CDR3 length: 13; clone size: .; J gene: TRBJ2-3; D gene: TRBD1; CDR3 DNA: TGTGCCTGGACAACAGGGGTCACAGATACGCAGTATTTT; CDR3 protein: CAWTTGVTDTQYF
V gene: TRBV5-1; CDR3 length: 11; clone size: .; J gene: TRBJ2-7; D gene: .; CDR3 DNA: TGCGCCAGCAGGGAGACCTACGAGCAGTACTTC; CDR3 protein: CASRETYEQYF
V gene: TRBV18; CDR3 length: 15; clone size: .; J gene: TRBJ1-4; D gene: .; CDR3 DNA: TGTGCCAGCTCGGATAGGATCACAACTAATGAAAAACTGTTTTTT; CDR3 protein: CASSDRITTNEKLFF
V gene: TRBV30; CDR3 length: 15; clone size: once; J gene: TRBJ1-5; D gene: TRBD1; CDR3 DNA: TGTGCCTGGAGTGGGGGGACAGGGGGCTCTCAGCCCCAGCATTTT; CDR3 protein: CAWSGGTGGSQPQHF
V gene: TRBV29-1; CDR3 length: 14; clone size: few; J gene: TRBJ2-2; D gene: TRBD2; CDR3 DNA: TGCAGCGCCGGGACTAGCGGGATGACCGGGGAGCTGTTTTTT; CDR3 protein: CSAGTSGMTGELFF
V gene: TRBV29-1; CDR3 length: 16; clone size: .; J gene: TRBJ2-2; D gene: TRBD2; CDR3 DNA: TGCAGCGGAGTGACTAGCGGGAGGGCCTTGGGCGGGGAGCTGTTTTTT; CDR3 protein: CSGVTSGRALGGELFF
V gene: TRBV7-2; CDR3 length: 13; clone size: .; J gene: TRBJ2-1; D gene: .; CDR3 DNA: TGTGCCAGCAGCTTAGGACTGTACAATGAGCAGTTCTTC; CDR3 protein: CASSLGLYNEQFF
V gene: TRBV7-2; CDR3 length: 14; clone size: .; J gene: TRBJ1-1; D gene: .; CDR3 DNA: TGTGCCAGCAGCCCTAGGGGTTTCGTCACTGAAGCTTTCTTT; CDR3 protein: CASSPRGFVTEAFF
V gene: TRBV19; CDR3 length: 17; clone size: .; J gene: TRBJ1-1; D gene: .; CDR3 DNA: TGTGCCAGTAGCCCACCACCTGGGACCGACGGCAACGAGGAAGCTTTCTTT; CDR3 protein: CASSPPPGTDGNEEAFF
V gene: TRBV28; CDR3 length: 16; clone size: .; J gene: TRBJ2-5; D gene: .; CDR3 DNA: TGTGCCAGCAGTTTGCTCGACATTCTTGGGCCGGAGACCCAGTACTTC; CDR3 protein: CASSLLDILGPETQYF
V gene: TRBV29-1; CDR3 length: 11; clone size: .; J gene: TRBJ1-2; D gene: .; CDR3 DNA: TGCAGCGTGGGGATCCCAGGGGGCTACACCTTC; CDR3 protein: CSVGIPGGYTF
V gene: TRBV28; CDR3 length: 15; clone size: .; J gene: TRBJ2-3; D gene: .; CDR3 DNA: TGTGCCAGCAGTTCCCGAAAGGGACGTGGAGATACGCAGTATTTT; CDR3 protein: CASSSRKGRGDTQYF
V gene: TRBV27; CDR3 length: 14; clone size: .; J gene: TRBJ2-7; D gene: .; CDR3 DNA: TGTGCCAGCTCCCCTCGTGCAGGCTGGTACGAGCAGTACTTC; CDR3 protein: CASSPRAGWYEQYF
V gene: TRBV19; CDR3 length: 16; clone size: once; J gene: TRBJ2-1; D gene: TRBD1; CDR3 DNA: TGTGCCAGTAGTCCGCCGGGGACAGGACATTACAATGAGCAGTTCTTC; CDR3 protein: CASSPPGTGHYNEQFF
V gene: TRBV6-5; CDR3 length: 14; clone size: once; J gene: TRBJ2-7; D gene: .; CDR3 DNA: TGTGCCAGCAGTTACTCGCGGGACAGCTACGAGCAGTACTTC; CDR3 protein: CASSYSRDSYEQYF
V gene: TRBV5-1; CDR3 length: 13; clone size: .; J gene: TRBJ2-7; D gene: .; CDR3 DNA: TGCGCCAGCAGCTCCATGGGGTTCCACGAGCAGTACTTC; CDR3 protein: CASSSMGFHEQYF